The 4 T cell receptor beta chains below all came from one sample that was sequenced in a study of blood T cell repertoires in COVID-19. Sequencing was performed with immunoSEQ multiplex PCR; in TCRdb, only in-frame clones are kept and a portion is missing. This table has about 91,000 clones, about four fifths appearing once. The sample comprised peripheral blood. Receptor source: a woman aged 80 or over with acute or convalescent COVID-19.

This clone was seen only once. V and J are TRBV7-9 and TRBJ1-5; no definite D call. Looked up from germline, CDR1 is SEHNR and CDR2 is FQNEAQ (reference sequence). This CDR3 has 12 residues. V lost 2 bases and J lost 7, with 6 bases in between. The DNA for the CDR3 is TGTGCCAGCAGCTTAAACTTCCAGCCCCAGCATTTT. Translating gives CASSLNFQPQHF.

The genes are TRBV11-1 and TRBJ2-5, with 7 bases matching TRBD1. V shed 6 bases, J shed 2 bases, and the junction held 6 bases outside the gene matches. The germline V gene has CDR1 SGHAT and CDR2 FQDESV (reference sequence). The CDR3 is made up of 14 amino acids. For the CDR3, the DNA is TGTGCCAGCAGTATTGGGGGACAGCAAGAGACCCAGTACTTC. It codes for CASSIGGQQETQYF.

The chain employs TRBV6-5 and TRBJ2-7; 8 bases fit TRBD1. The CDR3 runs 14 residues. CDR1 is MNHEY, CDR2 SVGAGI, per germline. With V trimmed by 6 bases and J by 0 bases, 4 bases remained unmatched. Here the CDR3 reads CASSRDRGSYEQYF. CDR3 coding DNA: TGTGCCAGCAGCCGTGACAGGGGCTCCTACGAGCAGTACTTC.

The chain joins TRBV5-1 to TRBJ1-1, with D possibly TRBD1 on 5 matching bases. V was shortened by 6 bases and J by 0 bases, with 9 bases between the two germline ends. The CDR3 runs to 13 residues. Germline V gives CDR1 SGHRS, CDR2 YFSETQ. In nucleotides, the CDR3 is TGCGCCAGCACGGAGGGGATGAACACTGAAGCTTTCTTT. Translated, it gives CASTEGMNTEAFF.